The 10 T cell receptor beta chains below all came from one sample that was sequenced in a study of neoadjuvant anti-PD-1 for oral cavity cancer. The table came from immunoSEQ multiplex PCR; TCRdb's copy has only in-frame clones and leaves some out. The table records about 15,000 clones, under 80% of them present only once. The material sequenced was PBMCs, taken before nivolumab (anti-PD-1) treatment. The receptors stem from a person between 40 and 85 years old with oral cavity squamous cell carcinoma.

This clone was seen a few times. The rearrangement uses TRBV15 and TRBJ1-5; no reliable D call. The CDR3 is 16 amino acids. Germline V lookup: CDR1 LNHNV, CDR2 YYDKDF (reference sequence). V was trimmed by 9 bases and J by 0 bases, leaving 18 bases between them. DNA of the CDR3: TGTGCCACACAACGCGGAGGCCCCTATAGCAATCAGCCCCAGCATTTT. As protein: CATQRGGPYSNQPQHF.

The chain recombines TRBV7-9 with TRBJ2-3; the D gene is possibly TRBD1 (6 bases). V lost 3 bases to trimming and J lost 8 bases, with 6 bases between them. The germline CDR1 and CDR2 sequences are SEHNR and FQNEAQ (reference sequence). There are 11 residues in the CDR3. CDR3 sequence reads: CASSFRGTQYF. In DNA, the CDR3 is TGTGCCAGCAGCTTCAGGGGTACGCAGTATTTT.

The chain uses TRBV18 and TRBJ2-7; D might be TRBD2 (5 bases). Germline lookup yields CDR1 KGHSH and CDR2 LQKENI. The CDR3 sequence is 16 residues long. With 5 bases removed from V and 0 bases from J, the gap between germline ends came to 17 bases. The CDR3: CASSEPRDYNSYEQYF. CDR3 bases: TGTGCCAGCTCAGAGCCCCGGGATTACAACTCCTACGAGCAGTACTTC.

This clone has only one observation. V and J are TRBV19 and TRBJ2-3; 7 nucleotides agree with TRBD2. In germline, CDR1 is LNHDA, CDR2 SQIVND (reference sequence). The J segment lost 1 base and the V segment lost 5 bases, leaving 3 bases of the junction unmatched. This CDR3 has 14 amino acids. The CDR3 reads CASSREVGTDTQYF. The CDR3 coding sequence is TGTGCCAGTAGTCGGGAGGTGGGCACAGATACGCAGTATTTT.

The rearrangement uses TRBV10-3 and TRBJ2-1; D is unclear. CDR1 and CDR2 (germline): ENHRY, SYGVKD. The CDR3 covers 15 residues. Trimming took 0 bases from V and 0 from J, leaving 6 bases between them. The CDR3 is CAISESGSSYNEQFF. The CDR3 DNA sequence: TGTGCCATCAGTGAGTCGGGGTCCTCCTACAATGAGCAGTTCTTC.

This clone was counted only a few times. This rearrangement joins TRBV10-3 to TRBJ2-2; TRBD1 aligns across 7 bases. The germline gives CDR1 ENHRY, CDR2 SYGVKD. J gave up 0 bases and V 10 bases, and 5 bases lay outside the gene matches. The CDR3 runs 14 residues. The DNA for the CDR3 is TGTGCCACTCGACAGGGCCCGAACACCGGGGAGCTGTTTTTT. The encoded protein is CATRQGPNTGELFF.

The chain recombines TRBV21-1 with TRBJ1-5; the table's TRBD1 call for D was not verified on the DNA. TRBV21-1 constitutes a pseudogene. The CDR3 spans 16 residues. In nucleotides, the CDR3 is TGTGCCAGCAGCAAAAATCGGACAAATAGCAATCAGCCCCAGCATTTT. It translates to CASSKNRTNSNQPQHF.

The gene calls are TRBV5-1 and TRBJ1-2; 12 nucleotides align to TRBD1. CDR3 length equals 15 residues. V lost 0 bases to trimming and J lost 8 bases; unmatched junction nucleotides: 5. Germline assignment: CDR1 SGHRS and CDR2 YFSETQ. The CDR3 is CASSLAGTGGEGYTF. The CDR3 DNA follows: TGCGCCAGCAGCTTGGCTGGGACAGGGGGCGAGGGCTACACCTTC.

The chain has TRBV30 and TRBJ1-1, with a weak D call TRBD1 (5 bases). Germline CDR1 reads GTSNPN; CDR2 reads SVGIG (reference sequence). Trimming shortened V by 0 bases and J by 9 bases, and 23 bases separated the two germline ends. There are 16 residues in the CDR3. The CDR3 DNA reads TGTGCCTGGAGTGTACGCCGGGGCTCAAGCGGGCCCAAAGCTTTCTTT. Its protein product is CAWSVRRGSSGPKAFF. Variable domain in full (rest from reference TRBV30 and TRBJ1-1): SQTIHQWPATLVQPVGSPLSLECTVEGTSNPNLYWYRQAAGRGLQLLFYSVGIGQISSEVPQNLSASRPQDRQFILSSKKLLLSDSGFYLCAWSVRRGSSGPKAFFGQGTRLTVV.

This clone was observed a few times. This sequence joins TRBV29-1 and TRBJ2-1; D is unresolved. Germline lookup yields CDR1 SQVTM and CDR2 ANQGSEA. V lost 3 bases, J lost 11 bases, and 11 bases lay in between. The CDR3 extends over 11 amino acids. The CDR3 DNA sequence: TGCAGCGTTGAGGCAGGTAGGCAGCAGTTCTTC. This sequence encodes CSVEAGRQQFF.